Described below is a single TCR beta chain sequence and its context. Its specificity is not known. The method was immunoSEQ multiplex PCR; TCRdb's version includes in-frame clones alone and lacks a portion of them. The table lists 70,000 to 95,000 clones, more than 70% of them singletons. The data are from a study of lymphopenia after photon versus proton radiotherapy. Study observations and caveats: Proton therapy kept repertoires fairly stable, unlike photons, which gained effector/memory cells. Oligoclonal CD8+ Temra expansion after nadir drove photon patients' diversity drop. Authors raise, but do not show, better survival with proton therapy.

V lost 2 bases and J lost 4, with 7 bases in between. Per germline, CDR1 SGDLS and CDR2 YYNGEE. CDR3 length: 13 residues. The chain has TRBV9 and TRBJ2-1; D unresolved. This clonotype was obtained from a man between 60 and 70 years old with pancreatic cancer. Sample: peripheral blood, taken from a patient treated with proton-based radiotherapy. The CDR3 DNA sequence: TGTGCCAGCAGCGTCACCCAATACAATGAGCAGTTCTTC. It codes for CASSVTQYNEQFF.